These T cell receptor beta chains were read from a single sample in a study of identical twins. TCRdb re-derived calls from the 5' RACE reads in MiXCR, one entry per CDR3 protein. The sample includes around 1.7 million distinct CDR3 sequences, 32% seen only once; the top ten take about 0.3%. Sequenced: cord blood. The receptors stem from a newborn girl in good health. The CDR3 runs from the conserved cysteine through the conserved F or W. Fields, in order: clone size, V gene, D gene, J gene, CDR3 DNA, CDR3 protein. The D gene is left open where the match is weak. Only part of the rows carry a size: once, few, many, or a class if the clone is expanded.

NA,TRBV12-3/TRBV12-4,NA,TRBJ2-1,TGTGCCAGCAGTTTGAGGCTAGCGTTCTACAATGAGCAGTTCTTC,CASSLRLAFYNEQFF
NA,TRBV19,NA,TRBJ2-7,TGTGCCAGTAGTATTTCACAGGGATACAATGAGCAGTACTTC,CASSISQGYNEQYF
NA,TRBV12-5,NA,TRBJ2-7,TGTGCTAGTGGTTTCGGGGGCGCTGAGCAGTACTTC,CASGFGGAEQYF
NA,TRBV25-1,NA,TRBJ2-5,TGTGCCAGCAGTGATATTCGGGGGAGTACAGAGACCCAGTACTTC,CASSDIRGSTETQYF
NA,TRBV10-1,NA,TRBJ2-3,TGCGCCATAAAAGGTTCTCCCCCGGGTCTTAATACGCAGTATTTT,CAIKGSPPGLNTQYF
few,TRBV18,NA,TRBJ1-2,TGTGCCAGCTCACCAGCAGGGCTAGGTGGCTACACCTTC,CASSPAGLGGYTF
NA,TRBV6-5,NA,TRBJ1-1,TGTGCCAGCAGTTACTCGAGCGGTAGGGAGGCACAGGGTTCTTTCCATGAAGCTTTCTTT,CASSYSSGREAQGSFHEAFF
NA,TRBV6-5,TRBD2,TRBJ2-7,TGTGCCAGCAGTTACCCAAGGACTAGCGGGAGGACCTCCTACGAGCAGTACTTC,CASSYPRTSGRTSYEQYF
NA,TRBV27,NA,TRBJ2-2,TGTGCCAGCAGTTTCTCCCCAGGAGAGGCCGGGGAGCTGTTTTTT,CASSFSPGEAGELFF
few,TRBV25-1,NA,TRBJ1-1,TGTGCCAGCAGTGAATATGGGACGAACACTGAAGCTTTCTTT,CASSEYGTNTEAFF
NA,TRBV9,NA,TRBJ1-1,TGTGCCAGCAGCGTAGGGTTCATGAACACTGAAGCTTTCTTT,CASSVGFMNTEAFF
once,TRBV5-1,NA,TRBJ1-1,TGCGCCAGCAGCTTGGCCATGAGCAGGGTTAACACTGAAGCTTTCTTT,CASSLAMSRVNTEAFF
NA,TRBV6-5,TRBD2,TRBJ2-1,TGTGCCAGCGGTTACGGGGGAGCGGGAGCCTACAATGAGCAGTTCTTC,CASGYGGAGAYNEQFF
NA,TRBV12-3/TRBV12-4,TRBD1,TRBJ2-5,TGTGCCAGCAGTTCAGAGCCCAAGGGGGCGGGTGAGACCCAGTACTTC,CASSSEPKGAGETQYF
many,TRBV6-2/TRBV6-3,NA,TRBJ2-1,TGTGCCAGCAGTTACGGGGACTACAATGAGCAGTTCTTC,CASSYGDYNEQFF
few,TRBV4-2,NA,TRBJ2-5,TGTGCCAGCAGCCGCCCCGTAGGTGTTGGTAGGGAGACCCAGTACTTC,CASSRPVGVGRETQYF
NA,TRBV5-4,NA,TRBJ2-3,TGTGCCACCCAAAAGGGGCCGGAGGCGCCAGGTACGCAGTATTTT,CATQKGPEAPGTQYF
few,TRBV28,NA,TRBJ1-5,TGTGCCAGCACTCAATCCGGCCAGGGAAATCAGCCCCAGCATTTT,CASTQSGQGNQPQHF
NA,TRBV3-1,TRBD2,TRBJ2-5,TGTGCCAGCATCCAATCGGATAAGCGGGGAGAGACCCAGTACTTC,CASIQSDKRGETQYF
NA,TRBV10-3,TRBD2,TRBJ2-5,TGTGCCATCAGTGGGGCCTCCGGGACTAGGGGGCAAGAGACCCAGTACTTC,CAISGASGTRGQETQYF
NA,TRBV6-1,NA,TRBJ1-5,TGTGCCAGCAAGGGGCAGTTAAATCAGCCCCAGCATTTT,CASKGQLNQPQHF
few,TRBV4-2,NA,TRBJ2-7,TGTGCCAGCAGCCAAGGCGAGTGGTACGAGCAGTACTTC,CASSQGEWYEQYF
NA,TRBV5-1,NA,TRBJ2-7,TGCGCCAGCAGCTCGAATCAGGACGGCTCCTACGAGCAGTACTTC,CASSSNQDGSYEQYF
NA,TRBV29-1,NA,TRBJ2-5,TGCAGCGTTCCGCCGACGCTCCAAGAGACCCAGTACTTC,CSVPPTLQETQYF
NA,TRBV20-1,NA,TRBJ2-3,TGCAGTGCTAGAGATAAGGCTAGCACAGATACGCGGTATTTT,CSARDKASTDTRYF
NA,TRBV20-1,TRBD2,TRBJ2-4,TGCAGTGCTAGAATAGCGGGAGGGCCGAGAGCCAAAAACATTCAGTACTTC,CSARIAGGPRAKNIQYF
few,TRBV5-1,TRBD1,TRBJ1-5,TGCGCCAGCAGCCTGACCGGGACAGGGTTTGAGCCCCAGCATTTT,CASSLTGTGFEPQHF
few,TRBV4-1,NA,TRBJ2-1,TGCGCCAGCAGCCAAGTTGTCGTACAGGGACACGACAATGAGCAGTTCTTC,CASSQVVVQGHDNEQFF
once,TRBV20-1,NA,TRBJ1-3,TGCAGTGCTAGAGTCACGGGGGCTGGAAACACCATATATTTT,CSARVTGAGNTIYF
NA,TRBV5-6,TRBD1,TRBJ2-7,TGTGCCAGCAGCCCCGGGACAGGGTATTCCGAGCAGTACTTC,CASSPGTGYSEQYF
NA,TRBV3-1,TRBD2,TRBJ2-4,TGTGCCAGCAGCCGGCGGGAGTCTGGCAAAAACATTCAGTACTTC,CASSRRESGKNIQYF
NA,TRBV28,NA,TRBJ1-5,TGTGCCAGCAGGTTACGGGGCTGGGATGGCAATCAGCCCCAGCATTTT,CASRLRGWDGNQPQHF
few,TRBV7-8,NA,TRBJ1-1,TGTGCCAGCACCCATGGGCGAGGGATTAGCCCTAAGAACACTGAAGCTTTCTTT,CASTHGRGISPKNTEAFF
NA,TRBV5-1,TRBD1,TRBJ1-4,TGCGCCAGCAGCCCGACGGACAGGCCCTCCGAAAAACTGTTTTTT,CASSPTDRPSEKLFF
few,TRBV7-9,TRBD2,TRBJ2-1,TGTGCCAGCAGCTTAATTCGGCTAGCGGACAATGAGCAGTTCTTC,CASSLIRLADNEQFF
NA,TRBV20-1,NA,TRBJ2-1,TGCAGTGCTAGACCCCGGCCTTACAATGAGCAGTTCTTC,CSARPRPYNEQFF